This TCR beta chain was observed in a study of T and B cells in COVID-19 patients. As for the study in general: COVID-19 patients gave peripheral blood either during active infection or after recovery. Critical illness requiring mechanical ventilation or extracorporeal membrane oxygenation affected 12 of 20 active-infection patients.

This CDR3 is built from 16 residues. Germline CDR1 is LNHDA and CDR2 is SQIVND (reference sequence). Unmatched junction bases numbered 6, after V lost 1 base and J lost 1 base. This clonotype is medium-sized in the sample. Antigen specificity is unknown. Study results and caveats: Patients with COVID-19 reportedly showed strongly skewed T cell receptor beta variable and joining gene usage. No sequencing was yet done of CD4+, regulatory or CD8+ subsets, or of SARS-CoV-2-responsive or tetramer+ sorted cells.

TRB was amplified from about 260-540 ng of blood genomic DNA. Multiplex PCR with BIOMED2 TRB-A/B primer pools amplified TRB rearrangements. TCRdb reanalysed the multiplex PCR reads using MiXCR and keeps one entry per CDR3 protein. The sample holds fewer than 3,500 distinct CDR3 sequences, 22% seen once. V and J are TRBV19 and TRBJ2-7, with TRBD2 matching over 8 bases. Sequenced: blood. The TCR sequence derives from a human donor with active COVID-19. The CDR3 protein is CASSIAAGVGSYEQYF. The CDR3 nucleotides read TGTGCCAGTAGTATAGCAGCGGGAGTGGGATCCTACGAGCAGTACTTC. Full variable domain (outside the CDR3, taken from reference TRBV19 and TRBJ2-7): DGGITQSPKYLFRKEGQNVTLSCEQNLNHDAMYWYRQDPGQGLRLIYYSQIVNDFQKGDIAEGYSVSREKKESFPLTVTSAQKNPTAFYLCASSIAAGVGSYEQYFGPGTRLTVT.